Each of the 13 T cell receptor beta chains below was sequenced from the same sample in a study of human T cells and chemical hapten exposure. TCRdb re-called the RACE reads with MiXCR, one entry per CDR3 protein. The sample includes under 300,000 distinct CDR3 sequences, roughly 7.7% of them seen just once. Time point defined: pre-sensitization, week 0. This sample's treatment: therapeutic diphenylcyclopropenone sensitization with weekly scalp DPC. The sample consisted of whole blood, taken in connection with sensitization to the hapten diphenylcyclopropenone (DPC). These receptors originate from a man younger than 35 with alopecia areata. Some clones in this sample may be carry-over from other donors' samples.

The rearrangement links TRBV7-9 to TRBJ2-1; 7 bases are shared with TRBD2. After removal of 11 bases from V and 3 bases from J, the junction contained 4 bases not matched to a gene. The germline V gene encodes CDR1 SEHNR and CDR2 FQNEAQ (reference sequence). CDR3 length: 12 amino acids. In DNA, the CDR3 is TGTGCCTCCGGCGGGGGCTACAATGAGCAGTTCTTC. Translation gives CASGGGYNEQFF.

At least ten counts were recorded for this clonotype. This chain joins TRBV7-2 and TRBJ2-1; TRBD2 is a possible D gene (5 bases). V was shortened by 0 bases and J by 3 bases, with 9 bases between the two germline ends. Germline values: CDR1 SGHTA, CDR2 FQGNSA. This CDR3 contains 15 residues. CDR3 loop: CASSLAYGNYNEQFF. CDR3 nucleotides: TGTGCCAGCAGCTTAGCGTACGGGAACTACAATGAGCAGTTCTTC.

This clonotype was counted a few times. The rearrangement links TRBV11-1 to TRBJ1-1; the D gene is possibly TRBD1 (5 bases). With 5 bases removed from V and 6 bases from J, the gap between germline ends came to 22 bases. There are 16 residues in the CDR3. Germline CDR1 and CDR2: SGHAT and FQDESV (reference sequence). CDR3 sequence: CASSPWFAGSIPEAFF. The CDR3 DNA sequence: TGTGCCAGCAGCCCCTGGTTTGCAGGGAGCATCCCTGAAGCTTTCTTT.

This clonotype was seen a few times. J is TRBJ2-5 and V is TRBV3-1, with unresolved D. V was cut by 2 bases and J by 7 bases, with 11 bases left in between. Germline V lookup: CDR1 LGHDT, CDR2 YNNKEL (reference sequence). The CDR3 covers 13 residues. CDR3 sequence (DNA): TGTGCCAGCAGCCAATTGGTACAGATGACCCAGTACTTC. Its protein is CASSQLVQMTQYF.

This chain uses TRBV29-1 with TRBJ2-7; possible D gene TRBD2, 5 bases. From germline, CDR1 is SQVTM and CDR2 ANQGSEA. Trimming took 1 base from V and 0 from J, leaving 10 bases between them. This CDR3 is 14 amino acids long. The CDR3 sequence: CSVEVGGSSYEQYF. The CDR3 DNA is TGCAGCGTTGAAGTTGGAGGCAGCTCCTACGAGCAGTACTTC.

This rearrangement joins TRBV20-1 to TRBJ1-2; D remains unclear. The CDR3 loop spans 11 amino acids. Trimming shortened V by 8 bases and J by 4 bases, and 11 bases separated the two germline ends. Germline V gives CDR1 DFQATT, CDR2 SNEGSKA (reference sequence). CDR3 sequence reads: CSWQESYGYTF. CDR3 sequence (DNA): TGCAGTTGGCAGGAGAGCTATGGCTACACCTTC.

This clonotype was seen more than once but under ten times. In DNA, the CDR3 is TGTGCCAGCAGCTTTTCAGGGTCCCATAACTATGGCTACACCTTC. Its translation: CASSFSGSHNYGYTF. This rearrangement joins TRBV7-2 to TRBJ1-2; perhaps TRBD1 as D (5 bases). CDR1 is SGHTA, CDR2 FQGNSA, per germline. The CDR3 is 15 residues long. Trimming removed 3 bases at V and 1 base at J, with 12 bases between.

Many counts were recorded for this clonotype. The CDR3: CASSPLGSSTEAFF. As DNA, the CDR3 is TGTGCCAGCAGCCCCCTTGGTTCGTCCACTGAAGCTTTCTTT. J is TRBJ1-1 and V is TRBV9; D remains ambiguous. V was cut by 4 bases and J by 4 bases, with 14 bases left in between. This CDR3 contains 14 residues. CDR1 SGDLS and CDR2 YYNGEE come from the germline V gene.

As to this clonotype: The junction departs from the called germline gene at one end, perhaps through a read error. The chain joins TRBV11-1 to TRBJ2-3; 8 nucleotides agree with TRBD1. The CDR3 runs 15 residues. Germline V lookup: CDR1 SGHAT, CDR2 FQDESV (reference sequence). Here the CDR3 reads CARSLRQGATDTQYF. In nucleotides, the CDR3 is TGTGCCAGAAGCTTGCGGCAGGGGGCGACAGATACGCAGTATTTT.

V is TRBV5-1 and J is TRBJ2-3, with 8 bases matching TRBD1. The ends lost 7 bases at V and 1 base at J; junction bases unmatched: 5. The CDR3 totals 14 residues. Germline loops: CDR1 SGHRS, CDR2 YFSETQ. The CDR3 DNA reads as TGCGCCAGCCGACAGGGGTCTCGCACAGATACGCAGTATTTT. Translated: CASRQGSRTDTQYF.

This clonotype was recorded at least ten times. The rearrangement joins TRBV2 to TRBJ1-1; D not certain. Germline assignment: CDR1 SNHLY and CDR2 FYNNEI. CDR3 size: 15 residues. Trimming left V 6 bases short and J 3 bases short, with 17 bases between. The CDR3 DNA reads as TGTGCCAGCAGCCCCGGTGGGTTAGATGACACTGAAGCTTTCTTT. Its protein product is CASSPGGLDDTEAFF.

This clonotype has ten or more counts. The chain recombines TRBV4-3 with TRBJ1-2; no firm D call. CDR1 and CDR2 (germline): LGHNA, YSLEER. V lost 4 bases and J lost 3, with 12 bases in between. The CDR3 is 14 residues long. The CDR3 loop reads CASSRVWSYYGYTF. CDR3 DNA: TGCGCCAGCAGCCGAGTTTGGAGTTACTATGGCTACACCTTC.

This clonotype was observed a few times. J is TRBJ2-7 and V is TRBV6-1, with D tentatively TRBD1 (6 bases). Trimming left V 4 bases short and J 1 base short, with 23 bases between. Germline lookup yields CDR1 MNHNS and CDR2 SASEGT. CDR3 size: 18 residues. CDR3 residues: CASSAKGGSKIASYEQYV. CDR3 nucleotide sequence: TGTGCCAGCAGTGCAAAAGGGGGTAGTAAAATTGCTTCCTACGAGCAGTACGTC.